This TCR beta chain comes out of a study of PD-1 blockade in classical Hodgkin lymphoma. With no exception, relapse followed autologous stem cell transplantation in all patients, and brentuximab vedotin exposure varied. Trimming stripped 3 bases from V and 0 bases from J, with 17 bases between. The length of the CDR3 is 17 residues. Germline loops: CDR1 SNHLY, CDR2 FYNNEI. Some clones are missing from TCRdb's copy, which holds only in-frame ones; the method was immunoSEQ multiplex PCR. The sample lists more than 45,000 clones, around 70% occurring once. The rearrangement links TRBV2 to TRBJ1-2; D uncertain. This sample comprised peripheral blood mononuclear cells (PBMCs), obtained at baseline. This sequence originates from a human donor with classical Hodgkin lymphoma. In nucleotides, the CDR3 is TGTGCCAGCAGTGATTCCGACTTCCGCGGATCTAACTATGGCTACACCTTC. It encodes CASSDSDFRGSNYGYTF.